What follows are 25 T cell receptor beta chains derived from one specimen sequenced in a study of cytomegalovirus exposure and HLA in healthy donors. Primers for the PCR totalled 60 Vbeta and 13 Jbeta. Profiling relied on immunoSEQ multiplex PCR, and the TCRdb table lists in-frame clones only, not all of them. The sample lists roughly 120,000 clones; around 10% were seen once. Sequenced material: PBMCs. The receptors stem from a man aged 30-40 years in good health and CMV-seronegative.

This clone was counted between two and nine times. The rearrangement joins TRBV30 to TRBJ2-3; TRBD2 is a possible D gene (6 bases). Germline loops: CDR1 GTSNPN, CDR2 SVGIG (reference sequence). The CDR3 length is 15 residues. V was trimmed by 1 base and J by 3 bases, leaving 14 bases between them. CDR3 coding DNA: TGTGCCTGGAGTGCCGGAGGGGTCCGAACAGATACGCAGTATTTT. Translated, it gives CAWSAGGVRTDTQYF.

In its sample, this clone was seen a few times. The gene calls are TRBV19 and TRBJ1-5; 7 bases fit TRBD1. J gave up 5 bases and V 3 bases, and 13 bases lay outside the gene matches. The CDR3 runs 17 residues. Germline assignment: CDR1 LNHDA and CDR2 SQIVND (reference sequence). CDR3 loop: CASSIFLKGALDQPQHF. DNA of the CDR3: TGTGCCAGTAGTATCTTTCTGAAGGGGGCTTTGGATCAGCCCCAGCATTTT.

The chain links TRBV7-9 to TRBJ1-6; D is ambiguous. V gave up 6 bases and J gave up 8 bases, with 8 bases separating them. CDR3 size: 12 residues. Germline CDR1 is SEHNR and CDR2 is FQNEAQ (reference sequence). The CDR3 loop reads CASRQTDSPLHF. The CDR3 DNA reads as TGTGCCAGCAGGCAAACGGATTCACCCCTCCACTTT.

The V and J genes are TRBV18 and TRBJ1-1; D is uncertain. V lost 1 base to trimming and J lost 4 bases, with 13 bases between them. The CDR3 covers 15 residues. Germline V gene lookup returns CDR1 KGHSH and CDR2 LQKENI. The CDR3: CASSPRSGRSTEAFF. CDR3 DNA: TGTGCCAGCTCACCACGTTCGGGGAGGAGCACTGAAGCTTTCTTT.

The chain joins TRBV5-1 to TRBJ2-7; 7 bases fit TRBD1. With V trimmed by 3 bases and J by 6 bases, 9 bases remained unmatched. This CDR3 contains 14 residues. CDR1 SGHRS and CDR2 YFSETQ come from the germline V gene. The CDR3 region is CASSSERGHGEQYF. In DNA, the CDR3 is TGCGCCAGCAGCTCGGAAAGGGGGCACGGCGAGCAGTACTTC.

The J gene is TRBJ2-1, the V gene TRBV28; maybe TRBD2 (5 bases). CDR1 and CDR2 from the germline V gene are MDHEN and SYDVKM. The CDR3 consists of 15 residues. Trimming cost V 6 bases and J 0 bases, with 12 bases left between them. CDR3 sequence (DNA): TGTGCCAGCAGCCCAAGCGGAAACTCCTACAATGAGCAGTTCTTC. Its translation: CASSPSGNSYNEQFF.

This clone was seen only a few times. The genes are TRBV7-2 and TRBJ2-7, with 8 bases aligning to TRBD2. The V gene's germline CDR1 is SGHTA and CDR2 FQGNSA. With 1 base clipped from V and 5 bases from J, the junction kept 7 bases outside the gene matches. This CDR3 comprises 15 residues. The CDR3 region has the DNA TGTGCCAGCAGCTTAGAGGCGGGGGGTGTCCACGAGCAGTACTTC. Amino acids: CASSLEAGGVHEQYF.

This clone was detected only a few times. The V call is TRBV10-1, the J call TRBJ1-4, with unresolved D. Germline V gene data show CDR1 as WNHNN and CDR2 as SYGVQD (reference sequence). The CDR3 extends over 15 amino acids. Trimming took 4 bases from V and 0 from J, leaving 9 bases between them. CDR3 nucleotides: TGCGCCAGCAGTGGGACCGGGACAACTAATGAAAAACTGTTTTTT. Its protein product is CASSGTGTTNEKLFF.

This sequence joins TRBV27 and TRBJ2-7; 15 nucleotides match TRBD2. Trimming cost V 5 bases and J 0 bases; bases outside gene matches: 14. Germline values: CDR1 MNHEY, CDR2 SMNVEV (reference sequence). This CDR3 region has 20 residues. The CDR3 DNA reads as TGTGCCAGCAGTAAGACCTCCGGGACTAGCGGGAGGCACAGCTCCTACGAGCAGTACTTC. Protein sequence: CASSKTSGTSGRHSSYEQYF.

DNA for the CDR3: TGCGCCAGCAGTAAAACGACCGGGCTAGCGGGAGGGACAGATACGCAGTATTTT. Translated, it gives CASSKTTGLAGGTDTQYF. The rearrangement links TRBV4-1 to TRBJ2-3; 12 positions match TRBD2. The CDR3 is 18 amino acids. V shed 6 bases and J 3 bases; nucleotides not matched to a gene: 13. Germline CDR1 reads MGHRA; CDR2 reads YSYEKL.

Concerning this clone itself: The junction does not match germline at one end; this may be a read error. The chain employs TRBV7-9 and TRBJ1-5; D might be TRBD1 (5 bases). CDR3 length: 15 residues. Germline CDR1 SEHNR, CDR2 FQNEAQ (reference sequence). The CDR3 coding sequence is TGTGCCAGCAGTTTAGAGGGCAGGGCCGATCAGCCCCAGCATTTT. It specifies CASSLEGRADQPQHF.

In its sample, this clone was seen a few times. The chain combines TRBV18 with TRBJ2-7, with D possibly being TRBD1 (6 bases). V lost 2 bases and J 5 bases, leaving 16 bases between the germline ends. The CDR3 is 15 residues long. Germline V gene sequence: CDR1 KGHSH, CDR2 LQKENI. The CDR3 reads CASSPFVDRSDEQYF. The CDR3 coding sequence is TGTGCCAGCTCACCATTTGTAGACAGGTCGGACGAGCAGTACTTC. Complete variable domain (other parts from reference TRBV18 and TRBJ2-7): NAGVMQNPRHLVRRRGQEARLRCSPMKGHSHVYWYRQLPEEGLKFMVYLQKENIIDESGMPKERFSAEFPKEGPSILRIQQVVRGDSAAYFCASSPFVDRSDEQYFGPGTRLTVT.

In its sample, this clone was seen a few times. The chain couples TRBV4-2 to TRBJ2-1, with 8 bases matching TRBD2. V lost 4 bases to trimming and J lost 0 bases; unmatched junction nucleotides: 17. CDR3 length equals 20 residues. CDR1 and CDR2 (germline): LGHNA, YNFKEQ. For the CDR3, the DNA is TGTGCCAGCAGCCTTTTAGCGGGACTCAACAATAAAAGCTCCTACAATGAGCAGTTCTTC. Amino acid sequence: CASSLLAGLNNKSSYNEQFF.

The chain couples TRBV11-3 to TRBJ2-1; 11 bases align to TRBD1. The CDR3 consists of 16 residues. The trim removed 0 bases at V and 3 bases at J, leaving 1 base unmatched. The germline V gene has CDR1 SGHNT and CDR2 YENEEA. CDR3 loop: CASSLEGTGGYNEQFF. In DNA form, the CDR3 reads TGTGCCAGCAGCTTAGAAGGGACAGGGGGCTACAATGAGCAGTTCTTC.

This chain uses TRBV10-1 with TRBJ2-7, with a weak D call TRBD1 (5 bases). The V end lost 2 bases, the J end lost 4 bases, and 18 bases lay between the germline ends. The CDR3 loop spans 16 amino acids. CDR1 and CDR2 from the germline V gene are WNHNN and SYGVQD (reference sequence). For the CDR3, the DNA is TGCGCCAGCAGTGAGGGAAAAGGGGCCCCAAGGTACGAGCAGTACTTC. As protein: CASSEGKGAPRYEQYF.

The chain joins TRBV5-4 to TRBJ2-7; 7 positions agree with TRBD1. Germline CDR1 and CDR2: SGHNT and YYREEE (reference sequence). CDR3 length equals 14 residues. The junction had 5 bases not matched to a gene; V was cut back by 3 bases and J by 2 bases. The CDR3 DNA sequence: TGTGCCAGCAGCTCCTATCAGGGGGCCTACGAGCAGTACTTC. Its translation is CASSSYQGAYEQYF.

The chain's CDR3 is CASSLLDTLNTEAFF. The CDR3 DNA follows: TGTGCCAGCAGCTTACTCGACACTTTGAACACTGAAGCTTTCTTT. This chain joins TRBV11-3 and TRBJ1-1; D unclear. There are 15 residues in the CDR3. Deletions cut 2 bases from V and 0 bases from J, with 10 bases between. Germline CDR1 and CDR2: SGHNT and YENEEA.

The rearrangement joins TRBV29-1 to TRBJ2-3, with D possibly matching TRBD1 (6 bases). Germline V gene lookup returns CDR1 SQVTM and CDR2 ANQGSEA. The CDR3 length is 14 residues. V was pared by 2 bases and J by 2 bases, with 11 bases between. CDR3 nucleotides: TGCAGCGTTGAAAACCAGGGGCTCACAGATACGCAGTATTTT. Its translation: CSVENQGLTDTQYF.

This clone turned up a few times. This CDR3 reads CASSIVRGVPDTQYF. CDR3 DNA sequence: TGTGCCAGTAGTATAGTGCGGGGGGTCCCAGATACGCAGTATTTT. The genes are TRBV19 and TRBJ2-3; the match to TRBD2 covers 8 bases. Germline V CDR1 and CDR2: LNHDA, SQIVND (reference sequence). The CDR3 is 15 residues long. The V segment lost 1 base and the J segment 4 bases; nucleotides outside the gene matches: 4.

The rearrangement joins TRBV6-4 to TRBJ1-1; no clear D. CDR1 MRHNA and CDR2 SNTAGT come from the germline V gene. Deletions cut 3 bases from V and 1 base from J, with 6 bases between. The CDR3 spans 13 residues. This CDR3 reads CASSESGNTEAFF. CDR3 DNA: TGTGCCAGCAGTGAGTCGGGGAACACTGAAGCTTTCTTT.

This clone was seen a handful of times. This sample also contains other DNA sequences that code for the same CDR3. The rearrangement joins TRBV5-4 to TRBJ2-1, with 10 bases that match TRBD2. There are 16 residues in the CDR3. V lost 2 bases to trimming and J lost 4 bases; unmatched junction nucleotides: 6. Germline V CDR1 and CDR2: SGHNT, YYREEE (reference sequence). CDR3 DNA sequence: TGTGCCAGCAGCTTAGATAGCGGGGGGAGTTACAATGAGCAGTTCTTC. Translated: CASSLDSGGSYNEQFF.

This sequence joins TRBV18 and TRBJ2-3; 7 bases map to TRBD1. The CDR3 totals 13 residues. The ends lost 6 bases at V and 4 bases at J; junction bases unmatched: 4. Per the germline V gene, CDR1 is KGHSH and CDR2 is LQKENI. The chain's CDR3 is CASSGQGADTQYF. CDR3 coding DNA: TGTGCCAGCTCCGGCCAGGGGGCAGATACGCAGTATTTT.

The chain carries TRBV5-4 and TRBJ2-3, with 10 bases lining up with TRBD1. The CDR3 extends over 17 amino acids. CDR1 and CDR2 (germline): SGHNT, YYREEE (reference sequence). The J segment lost 0 bases and the V segment lost 4 bases, leaving 8 bases of the junction unmatched. The chain's CDR3 is CASSHPGQGTSTDTQYF. The DNA of the CDR3 is TGTGCCAGCAGCCATCCGGGACAGGGGACCAGCACAGATACGCAGTATTTT.

This clone was observed a few times. The chain uses TRBV11-3 and TRBJ2-2, with 8 nucleotides matching TRBD1. The CDR3 runs 15 residues. V was pared by 0 bases and J by 7 bases, with 4 bases of the junction left unmatched. Germline values: CDR1 SGHNT, CDR2 YENEEA. The DNA for the CDR3 is TGTGCCAGCAGCTTAGATCTCGGACAGGGCGGGGAGCTGTTTTTT. It translates to CASSLDLGQGGELFF.

V is TRBV30 and J is TRBJ1-4; 7 nucleotides align to TRBD1. CDR3 size: 14 residues. After removal of 4 bases from V and 4 bases from J, the junction contained 6 bases not matched to a gene. CDR1 GTSNPN and CDR2 SVGIG come from the germline V gene (reference sequence). CDR3 DNA: TGTGCCTGGAAAAAGGGACAGTTTAATGAAAAACTGTTTTTT. Translated, it gives CAWKKGQFNEKLFF. Looking up the rest from reference TRBV30 and TRBJ1-4 gives the full variable domain: SQTIHQWPATLVQPVGSPLSLECTVEGTSNPNLYWYRQAAGRGLQLLFYSVGIGQISSEVPQNLSASRPQDRQFILSSKKLLLSDSGFYLCAWKKGQFNEKLFFGSGTQLSVL.